This passage covers 22 T cell receptor beta chains from one sample sequenced in a study of cytomegalovirus exposure and HLA in healthy donors. The study ran its PCR with 60 Vbeta and 13 Jbeta primers. This table comes from immunoSEQ multiplex PCR, and its TCRdb copy is limited to in-frame clones, with some not included. Seen here are more than 100,000 clones, 75% to 90% observed once, and the top ten hold around 8.1%. The sample was PBMCs. These receptors came from a woman in her 50s in good health and CMV-seropositive.

The chain combines TRBV2 with TRBJ2-2; 8 nucleotides match TRBD2. The CDR3 loop spans 15 amino acids. The trim removed 4 bases at V and 3 bases at J, leaving 4 bases unmatched. The germline V gene has CDR1 SNHLY and CDR2 FYNNEI. CDR3 region: CASSVGRGDTGELFF. In nucleotides, the CDR3 is TGTGCCAGCAGTGTCGGGCGGGGGGACACCGGGGAGCTGTTTTTT.

V gene TRBV29-1 combines with J gene TRBJ2-1, with 11 bases lining up with TRBD1. After removal of 3 bases from V and 9 bases from J, the junction contained 4 bases not matched to a gene. The germline V gene has CDR1 SQVTM and CDR2 ANQGSEA. CDR3 length: 13 amino acids. CDR3 in amino acids: CSVDGQGAVEQFF. CDR3 DNA sequence: TGCAGCGTTGATGGACAGGGGGCTGTTGAGCAGTTCTTC.

This chain uses TRBV30 with TRBJ2-3, with 8 bases identical to TRBD2. Germline CDR1 is GTSNPN and CDR2 is SVGIG (reference sequence). The CDR3 runs to 14 residues. The junction had 5 bases not matched to a gene; V was cut back by 4 bases and J by 2 bases. The DNA of the CDR3 is TGTGCCTGGATTGCGGGGGGATTCACAGATACGCAGTATTTT. Its protein product is CAWIAGGFTDTQYF.

The V and J genes are TRBV5-1 and TRBJ2-2; 8 bases align to TRBD1. CDR1 and CDR2 from the germline V gene are SGHRS and YFSETQ. CDR3 length: 14 amino acids. The ends lost 3 bases at V and 6 bases at J; junction bases unmatched: 4. CDR3 bases: TGCGCCAGCAGCTACACACAGGGGGCCGGGGAGCTGTTTTTT. Translation gives CASSYTQGAGELFF.

This rearrangement joins TRBV4-1 to TRBJ1-2, with 7 bases lining up with TRBD1. Germline values: CDR1 MGHRA, CDR2 YSYEKL. With V trimmed by 1 base and J by 8 bases, 7 bases remained unmatched. The CDR3 runs 14 residues. The CDR3 DNA follows: TGCGCCAGCAGCCAAGCAGGGACAGCTCTGGGCTACACCTTC. This encodes CASSQAGTALGYTF.

A single count supports this clone. This chain joins TRBV5-6 and TRBJ2-4; 12 nucleotides line up with TRBD1. In germline, CDR1 is SGHDT, CDR2 YYEEEE. J gave up 7 bases and V 4 bases, and 3 bases lay outside the gene matches. CDR3 size: 14 residues. The CDR3 DNA is TGTGCCAGCAGCACGGGACAGGGGGCGAACATTCAGTACTTC. It is translated as CASSTGQGANIQYF.

The chain combines TRBV2 with TRBJ1-2; D may be TRBD1 (5 bases). The CDR3 runs to 15 residues. CDR1 is SNHLY, CDR2 FYNNEI, per germline. The V gene lost 4 bases and the J gene lost 5 bases, with 17 bases spanning the gap. The DNA of the CDR3 is TGTGCCAGCAGTGTAGGGGATGGGGGGTTGTATGGCTACACCTTC. Translating gives CASSVGDGGLYGYTF.

This clone showed up just once. This sequence joins TRBV6-5 and TRBJ1-2, with D possibly being TRBD1 (5 bases). Trimming took 0 bases from V and 8 from J, leaving 13 bases between them. This CDR3 is 14 amino acids long. Per germline, CDR1 MNHEY and CDR2 SVGAGI. CDR3 residues: CASSYSMNGGGYTF. In nucleotides, the CDR3 is TGTGCCAGCAGTTACTCAATGAACGGGGGAGGCTACACCTTC.

CDR3 coding DNA: TGTGCCAGCACGCGGGACTCCTATAATTCACCCCTCCACTTT. Translating gives CASTRDSYNSPLHF. The chain combines TRBV6-5 with TRBJ1-6, with D hard to call. The CDR3 spans 14 residues. Looked up from germline, CDR1 is MNHEY and CDR2 is SVGAGI. V was cut by 7 bases and J by 0 bases, with 7 bases left in between.

The chain recombines TRBV13 with TRBJ2-5; the match to TRBD1 covers 12 bases. CDR1 PRHDT and CDR2 FYEKMQ come from the germline V gene (reference sequence). Germline trimming cut 6 bases from V and 4 bases from J; bases unmatched to any gene: 3. This CDR3 is 14 amino acids long. The CDR3 protein is CASRGTGGGETQYF. The CDR3 coding sequence is TGTGCCAGCAGGGGGACAGGGGGCGGAGAGACCCAGTACTTC.

The V gene is TRBV29-1, the J gene TRBJ2-1; 7 bases fit TRBD2. The CDR3 length is 14 residues. The germline CDR1 and CDR2 sequences are SQVTM and ANQGSEA. V lost 7 bases, J lost 1 base, and 7 bases stayed unmatched. In DNA form, the CDR3 reads TGCAGCGCTGAGCGGGAACTATCCTACAATGAGCAGTTCTTC. It specifies CSAERELSYNEQFF.

The V and J genes are TRBV27 and TRBJ2-3, with 12 bases lining up with TRBD2. Germline-derived CDR1 and CDR2 are MNHEY and SMNVEV (reference sequence). The CDR3 covers 21 residues. With V trimmed by 6 bases and J by 6 bases, 25 bases remained unmatched. The CDR3 DNA follows: TGTGCCAGCAGCCGAGAACCAAGACAGGGAAGGACTAGCGGGGTCGCGGATACGCAGTATTTT. It yields the protein CASSREPRQGRTSGVADTQYF.

V is TRBV5-4 and J is TRBJ2-5, with D possibly TRBD2 on 6 matching bases. The germline gives CDR1 SGHNT, CDR2 YYREEE (reference sequence). Trimming took 2 bases from V and 5 from J, leaving 10 bases between them. The CDR3 runs to 13 residues. The CDR3 DNA is TGTGCCAGCAGCTTCGCGGGGAGGGAGACCCAGTACTTC. Translated, it gives CASSFAGRETQYF.

This clone was detected only once. This rearrangement joins TRBV4-1 to TRBJ2-5; D possibly corresponds to TRBD2 (5 bases). CDR1 MGHRA and CDR2 YSYEKL come from the germline V gene. V was cut by 3 bases and J by 1 base, with 6 bases left in between. The CDR3 extends over 13 amino acids. The CDR3 loop is CASSQRAQETQYF. CDR3 coding DNA: TGCGCCAGCAGCCAGCGGGCCCAAGAGACCCAGTACTTC.

The chain couples TRBV5-5 to TRBJ1-2, with D unclear. Trimming stripped 4 bases from V and 3 bases from J, with 16 bases between. The germline gives CDR1 SGHKS, CDR2 YYEKEE (reference sequence). The CDR3 spans 15 residues. The CDR3 loop reads CASSPGTRDYYGYTF. The CDR3 region has the DNA TGTGCCAGCAGCCCGGGAACCAGAGACTACTATGGCTACACCTTC.

The V gene is TRBV2, the J gene TRBJ1-5, with no clear D. The CDR3 is 14 residues long. The germline V gene encodes CDR1 SNHLY and CDR2 FYNNEI. V lost 0 bases and J lost 4, with 7 bases in between. The chain's CDR3 is CASSEARTNQPQHF. For the CDR3, the DNA is TGTGCCAGCAGTGAAGCACGCACTAATCAGCCCCAGCATTTT.

This chain joins TRBV18 and TRBJ2-5; 11 bases are shared with TRBD2. The V and J ends lost 0 bases and 5 bases, in that order; junction bases with no gene match: 2. Germline lookup yields CDR1 KGHSH and CDR2 LQKENI. The CDR3 is 15 amino acids. In DNA, the CDR3 is TGTGCCAGCTCACCACCCTCTAGCGGGGGGGAGACCCAGTACTTC. Translating it yields CASSPPSSGGETQYF.

The rearrangement links TRBV5-1 to TRBJ1-4, with D maybe TRBD1 (5 bases). V shed 7 bases and J shed 1 base, with 14 bases lying between them. The CDR3 consists of 15 residues. CDR1 and CDR2 (germline): SGHRS, YFSETQ. CDR3 sequence (DNA): TGCGCCAGCTCCCTACAGGCGCTAACTAATGAAAAACTGTTTTTT. This translates into CASSLQALTNEKLFF.

The chain carries TRBV6-5 and TRBJ1-5, with D maybe TRBD1 (6 bases). V gave up 8 bases and J gave up 0 bases, with 11 bases separating them. In germline, CDR1 is MNHEY, CDR2 SVGAGI. This CDR3 comprises 14 residues. CDR3: CASRPGDSNQPQHF. The CDR3 DNA follows: TGTGCCAGCCGTCCAGGGGATAGCAATCAGCCCCAGCATTTT.

CDR3 sequence reads: CASSFDPDANIQYF. In nucleotides, the CDR3 is TGTGCCAGCAGCTTTGATCCAGATGCAAACATTCAGTACTTC. The V gene is TRBV5-6, the J gene TRBJ2-4; no definite D call. Germline CDR1 and CDR2: SGHDT and YYEEEE. The CDR3 has 14 amino acids. Trimming took off 2 bases at V and 6 bases at J, with 12 bases between the two ends.

The rearrangement uses TRBV6-5 and TRBJ1-1, with a tentative D call TRBD1 (6 bases). Trimming stripped 6 bases from V and 2 bases from J, with 13 bases between. Germline values: CDR1 MNHEY, CDR2 SVGAGI. The CDR3 runs 14 residues. In DNA form, the CDR3 reads TGTGCCAGCAGCCTCCTGGGACACAACACTGAAGCTTTCTTT. Its protein is CASSLLGHNTEAFF.

This clone has only a few counts. The chain couples TRBV6-5 to TRBJ2-3; a weak D match, TRBD1 (6 bases). This CDR3 contains 15 residues. V shed 5 bases and J shed 6 bases, with 18 bases lying between them. Germline V gene data show CDR1 as MNHEY and CDR2 as SVGAGI. In DNA form, the CDR3 reads TGTGCCAGCAGTGCCGGGGCAGGGGAGACCGATACGCAGTATTTT. Its translation: CASSAGAGETDTQYF.